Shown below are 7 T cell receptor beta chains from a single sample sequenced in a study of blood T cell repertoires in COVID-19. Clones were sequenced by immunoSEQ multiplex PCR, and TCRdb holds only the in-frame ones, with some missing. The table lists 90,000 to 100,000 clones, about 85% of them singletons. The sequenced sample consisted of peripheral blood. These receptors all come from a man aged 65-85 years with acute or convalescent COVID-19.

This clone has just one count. The CDR3 nucleotides read TGTGCCAGTAGTATCTCTACAGGGAACACTGAAGCTTTCTTT. It specifies CASSISTGNTEAFF. The rearrangement joins TRBV19 to TRBJ1-1; D possibly corresponds to TRBD1 (5 bases). CDR1 and CDR2 from the germline V gene are LNHDA and SQIVND (reference sequence). Trimming removed 3 bases from V and 1 base from J, with 9 bases in between. The CDR3 extends over 14 amino acids.

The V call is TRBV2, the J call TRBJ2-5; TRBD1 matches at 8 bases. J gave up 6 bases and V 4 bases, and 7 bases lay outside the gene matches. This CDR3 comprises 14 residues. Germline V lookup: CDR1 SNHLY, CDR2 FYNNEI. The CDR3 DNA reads TGTGCCAGCAGTGCGGACAGGGCTGGGAAGACCCAGTACTTC. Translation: CASSADRAGKTQYF.

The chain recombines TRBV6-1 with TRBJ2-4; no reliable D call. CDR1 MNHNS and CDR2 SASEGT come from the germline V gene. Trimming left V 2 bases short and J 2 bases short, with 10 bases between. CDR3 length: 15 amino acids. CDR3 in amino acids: CASSERQRPKNIQYF. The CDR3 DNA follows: TGTGCCAGCAGTGAACGGCAGCGTCCCAAAAACATTCAGTACTTC.

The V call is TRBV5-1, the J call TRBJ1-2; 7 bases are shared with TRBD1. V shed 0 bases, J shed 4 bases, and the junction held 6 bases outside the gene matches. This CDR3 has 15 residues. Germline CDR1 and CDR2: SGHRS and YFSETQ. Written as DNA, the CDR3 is TGCGCCAGCAGCTTGGAGTCAGGGGGTAGCTATGGCTACACCTTC. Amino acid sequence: CASSLESGGSYGYTF.

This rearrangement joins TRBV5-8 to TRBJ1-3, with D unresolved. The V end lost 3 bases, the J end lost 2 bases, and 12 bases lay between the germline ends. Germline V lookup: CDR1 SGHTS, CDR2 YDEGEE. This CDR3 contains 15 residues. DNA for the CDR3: TGTGCCAGCAGCTCATTCGGAGGGCCTGGAAACACCATATATTTT. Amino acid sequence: CASSSFGGPGNTIYF.

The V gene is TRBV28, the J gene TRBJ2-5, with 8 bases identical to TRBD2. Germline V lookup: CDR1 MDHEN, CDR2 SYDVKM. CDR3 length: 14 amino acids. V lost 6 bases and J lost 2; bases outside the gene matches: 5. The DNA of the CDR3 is TGTGCCAGCAGAGGGGGACTAGTGCAAGAGACCCAGTACTTC. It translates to CASRGGLVQETQYF.

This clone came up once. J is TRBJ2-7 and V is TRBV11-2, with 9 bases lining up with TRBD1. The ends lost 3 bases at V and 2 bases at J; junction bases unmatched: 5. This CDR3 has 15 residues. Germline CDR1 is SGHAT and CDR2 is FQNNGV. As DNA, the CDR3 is TGTGCCAGCAGCTTCGGGACAGGGACCACCTACGAGCAGTACTTC. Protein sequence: CASSFGTGTTYEQYF.